This T cell receptor (beta chain) is from a study of T-cell reconstitution after alpha-beta-depleted transplantation in children. Germline loops: CDR1 MGHRA, CDR2 YSYEKL. J was trimmed by 3 bases and V by 3 bases; bases with no gene match: 25. CDR3 size: 22 residues. Using unique molecular identifiers, the investigators prepared the TCRbeta library. TCRdb re-called the PCR reads through MiXCR, storing one row per CDR3 protein. Counted here are some 530,000 distinct CDR3 sequences, roughly an eighth occurring once; the ten biggest clones make up under 7%. This TCR derives from a human donor who donated a stem cell graft to a child with combined immunodeficiency. The chain couples TRBV4-1 to TRBJ2-3; 9 positions match TRBD1. The sequencing used PBMCs from the stem cell graft donor, collected from the stem cell graft. Here the CDR3 DNA reads TGCGCCAGCAGCCATGATTGGAAGCTTCCGGGACAGGGAGCTTTTTCGACAGATACGCAGTATTTT. This translates into CASSHDWKLPGQGAFSTDTQYF.